Below are 17 T cell receptor beta chains sequenced from a single sample in a study of T cell clones after liver transplantation. Data came from immunoSEQ multiplex PCR; TCRdb stores just in-frame clones and leaves some out. The repertoire has about 120,000 clones, just over 90% of them found once; the top ten carry around 0.8%. Specimen: CD4+ T cells from blood, collected 12 months after liver transplant. The receptor source for this set is a human patient who received a liver transplant. Part of the T cells may come from the graft donor.

The chain is built from TRBV5-1 and TRBJ1-3, with D uncertain. Per the germline V gene, CDR1 is SGHRS and CDR2 is YFSETQ. Trimming stripped 5 bases from V and 5 bases from J, with 11 bases between. The CDR3 contains 13 residues. The CDR3 spells CASSQPDRNTIYF. CDR3 in DNA: TGCGCCAGCAGTCAACCCGACAGAAACACCATATATTTT.

V and J are TRBV11-2 and TRBJ1-1; D perhaps matches TRBD1 (6 bases). Germline V gene sequence: CDR1 SGHAT, CDR2 FQNNGV. V lost 7 bases and J lost 4, with 16 bases in between. The CDR3 is made up of 14 amino acids. The DNA for the CDR3 is TGTGCCAGCACTTGGGAGCGAGGGGGCACTGAAGCTTTCTTT. Protein product: CASTWERGGTEAFF.

The gene calls are TRBV4-2 and TRBJ1-1, with a weak D call TRBD1 (6 bases). CDR1 and CDR2 (germline): LGHNA, YNFKEQ. This CDR3 has 17 residues. Trimming took off 1 base at V and 0 bases at J, with 15 bases between the two ends. CDR3 residues: CASSQGKGGTMNTEAFF. The DNA for the CDR3 is TGTGCCAGCAGCCAAGGGAAAGGGGGAACTATGAACACTGAAGCTTTCTTT.

The chain couples TRBV7-6 to TRBJ2-7; the match to TRBD2 covers 13 bases. The CDR3 extends over 16 amino acids. The V segment lost 5 bases and the J segment 3 bases; nucleotides outside the gene matches: 7. The germline V gene has CDR1 SGHVS and CDR2 FNYEAQ. The CDR3: CASSKAGTSGIYEQYF. The CDR3 DNA sequence: TGTGCCAGCAGCAAGGCCGGGACTAGCGGGATCTACGAGCAGTACTTC. The full variable domain, its missing parts supplied by reference TRBV7-6 and TRBJ2-7, is GAGVSQSPRYKVTKRGQDVALRCDPISGHVSLYWYRQALGQGPEFLTYFNYEAQQDKSGLPNDRFSAERPEGSISTLTIQRTEQRDSAMYRCASSKAGTSGIYEQYFGPGTRLTVT.

This clone appeared a few times. Mismatch with germline at one junction end may stem from a read error. As DNA, the CDR3 is TGTGCTAGCAGCTTGAGCGGGAGTGGTGAGCAGTTCTTC. Protein product: CASSLSGSGEQFF. The rearrangement links TRBV7-7 to TRBJ2-1; 8 bases match TRBD2. CDR3 length: 13 amino acids. Germline CDR1 and CDR2: SSHAT and FNYEAQ (reference sequence).

The J gene is TRBJ1-5, the V gene TRBV2; TRBD1 might be the D (5 bases). Germline V gives CDR1 SNHLY, CDR2 FYNNEI. The CDR3 sequence is 14 residues long. V dropped 1 base and J dropped 10 bases, with 14 bases sitting between them. CDR3 bases: TGTGCCAGCAGTGAAGAGGCAGGGCTTCAACCCCAGCATTTT. Encoded protein: CASSEEAGLQPQHF.

This clone is labeled as medium-sized (0.01 to 0.1%). The chain has TRBV7-3 and TRBJ1-2; D remains ambiguous. V was shortened by 0 bases and J by 6 bases, with 8 bases between the two germline ends. The germline CDR1 and CDR2 sequences are SGHTA and FQGTGA. The CDR3 runs 13 residues. DNA of the CDR3: TGTGCCAGCAGCTTAACAGGTGGAAATGGCTACACCTTC. It specifies CASSLTGGNGYTF.

This rearrangement joins TRBV5-1 to TRBJ2-1; TRBD2 aligns across 13 bases. From germline, CDR1 is SGHRS and CDR2 YFSETQ. Losses at the gene ends were 0 bases for V and 0 bases for J; bases not matched to a gene: 3. This CDR3 spans 18 amino acids. DNA of the CDR3: TGCGCCAGCAGCTTGGAACTAGCGGGGGGGAGCTCCTACAATGAGCAGTTCTTC. This translates into CASSLELAGGSSYNEQFF.

The chain recombines TRBV4-2 with TRBJ2-3; 9 positions agree with TRBD2. Germline CDR1 is LGHNA and CDR2 is YNFKEQ. The CDR3 runs to 15 residues. The V gene end was trimmed by 4 bases and the J gene end by 2 bases; junction bases not matched to a gene: 4. CDR3 protein: CASSLAGEVTDTQYF. Written as DNA, the CDR3 is TGTGCCAGCAGCCTAGCGGGAGAGGTCACAGATACGCAGTATTTT.

J is TRBJ2-5 and V is TRBV11-3, with D perhaps matching TRBD1 (6 bases). The ends were cut back, 6 bases at V and 5 bases at J, with 22 bases in the middle. This CDR3 contains 16 residues. From germline, CDR1 is SGHNT and CDR2 YENEEA. The CDR3, as DNA: TGTGCCAGCAGGGCTCCCAGCTCAGGGGAATTGGAGACCCAGTACTTC. It is translated as CASRAPSSGELETQYF.

This clone was recorded only once. The CDR3 nucleotides are TGTGCCAGCGGGATGACGGGGAACAAAGGCTACACCTTC. This translates into CASGMTGNKGYTF. The chain uses TRBV28 and TRBJ1-2; D gene uncertain. CDR3 length: 13 amino acids. Per the germline V gene, CDR1 is MDHEN and CDR2 is SYDVKM. The V end lost 8 bases, the J end lost 8 bases, and 18 bases lay between the germline ends.

CDR3 in DNA: TGTGCCAGCAGCCAAGATGGGGGTGGGCCCCAGCATTTT. Translating gives CASSQDGGGPQHF. The chain recombines TRBV4-2 with TRBJ1-5; D might be TRBD1 (5 bases). This CDR3 comprises 13 residues. V was pared by 0 bases and J by 9 bases, with 9 bases between. In germline, CDR1 is LGHNA, CDR2 YNFKEQ.

This chain uses TRBV6-6 with TRBJ2-3; D may be TRBD1 or TRBD2 (5 bases each). The V gene lost 6 bases and the J gene lost 3 bases, with 16 bases spanning the gap. Germline-derived CDR1 and CDR2 are MNHNY and SVGAGI (reference sequence). The CDR3 contains 15 residues. The DNA for the CDR3 is TGTGCCAGCAGCCCCCGGGGCCTCGAGACAGATACGCAGTATTTT. As protein: CASSPRGLETDTQYF.

This clone appeared a single time. J is TRBJ2-1 and V is TRBV19, with 12 bases aligning to TRBD1. V shed 8 bases, J shed 7 bases, and the junction held 12 bases outside the gene matches. The CDR3 consists of 16 residues. Germline V gene lookup returns CDR1 LNHDA and CDR2 SQIVND (reference sequence). The DNA for the CDR3 is TGTGCCAGTCGTCCCGGGACAGGGGGCTCGGGTAATGAGCAGTTCTTC. This codes for CASRPGTGGSGNEQFF.

The chain uses TRBV6-1 and TRBJ2-3; TRBD1 aligns across 8 bases. Germline CDR1 and CDR2: MNHNS and SASEGT. This CDR3 has 16 residues. The V and J ends lost 2 bases and 0 bases, in that order; junction bases with no gene match: 4. CDR3 DNA sequence: TGTGCCAGCAGTGAAACAGGGGGTTGGAGCACAGATACGCAGTATTTT. Translating it yields CASSETGGWSTDTQYF.

The chain carries TRBV19 and TRBJ2-7; D unresolved. Germline-derived CDR1 and CDR2 are LNHDA and SQIVND (reference sequence). CDR3 length equals 12 residues. Trimming left V 7 bases short and J 9 bases short, with 16 bases between. The CDR3 is CASTGPFPGQYF. The CDR3 bases are TGTGCCAGTACCGGCCCCTTCCCAGGGCAGTACTTC.

About this clone: The same CDR3 can be traced to other DNA sequences in this sample. This sequence joins TRBV9 and TRBJ2-3; D possibly corresponds to TRBD1 (6 bases). The CDR3 contains 14 residues. Germline V gives CDR1 SGDLS, CDR2 YYNGEE. V lost 2 bases and J lost 0, with 7 bases in between. CDR3: CASSVRGSTDTQYF. The CDR3 DNA sequence: TGTGCCAGCAGCGTCAGGGGTAGCACAGATACGCAGTATTTT.